A single sample is the source of the 32 T cell receptor beta chains below, sequenced in a study of T cell responses to AZD1222 COVID-19 vaccine. The repertoire was sequenced with immunoSEQ multiplex PCR; TCRdb's copy has only in-frame clones and lacks some. The sample includes some 130,000 clones, 88% seen only once; the top ten take roughly a sixth. Sequenced here: peripheral blood, sampled on day 0 of MenACWY control vaccination. These receptors were obtained from an adult in good health.

The chain combines TRBV7-9 with TRBJ1-2; maybe TRBD1 (5 bases). CDR1 SEHNR and CDR2 FQNEAQ come from the germline V gene (reference sequence). V lost 4 bases and J lost 8, with 14 bases in between. This CDR3 has 13 amino acids. This CDR3 is CASSSDTSEGYTF. As DNA, the CDR3 is TGTGCCAGCAGCTCGGACACCTCGGAGGGCTACACCTTC.

The chain couples TRBV20-1 to TRBJ1-1; D is ambiguous. The CDR3 is made up of 11 amino acids. CDR1 DFQATT and CDR2 SNEGSKA come from the germline V gene (reference sequence). Between the trimmed V and J ends, which lost 3 bases and 7 bases, there was a span of 9 bases. The CDR3 coding sequence is TGCAGTGCTAGTCGGACCGGTGAAGCTTTCTTT. It specifies CSASRTGEAFF.

The V and J genes are TRBV25-1 and TRBJ2-7, with 7 bases fitting TRBD2. J gave up 0 bases and V 3 bases, and 8 bases lay outside the gene matches. This CDR3 has 16 residues. Germline values: CDR1 MGHDK, CDR2 SYGVNS. DNA of the CDR3: TGTGCCAGCAGTGATCCAGCGGGACGGAGCTCCTACGAGCAGTACTTC. Its protein is CASSDPAGRSSYEQYF.

The chain has TRBV2 and TRBJ2-2; the match to TRBD2 covers 9 bases. The germline gives CDR1 SNHLY, CDR2 FYNNEI. The CDR3 is 18 residues long. With V trimmed by 5 bases and J by 0 bases, 10 bases remained unmatched. The CDR3 coding sequence is TGTGCCAGCAGTCCGACGTTAATAGCGGGAGCGAACACCGGGGAGCTGTTTTTT. Translated: CASSPTLIAGANTGELFF.

This chain joins TRBV9 and TRBJ2-4; 8 bases are shared with TRBD2. The CDR3 sequence is 14 residues long. The V gene end was trimmed by 3 bases and the J gene end by 5 bases; junction bases not matched to a gene: 4. CDR1 SGDLS and CDR2 YYNGEE come from the germline V gene. The CDR3 region has the DNA TGTGCCAGCAGCGCACTAGCGGAGCAAAACATTCAGTACTTC. This encodes CASSALAEQNIQYF.

The rearrangement joins TRBV30 to TRBJ1-1, with 7 positions matching TRBD1. CDR1 is GTSNPN, CDR2 SVGIG, per germline (reference sequence). The CDR3 loop spans 12 amino acids. V shed 4 bases and J 11 bases; nucleotides not matched to a gene: 10. The CDR3 region is CAWTAGQKNAFF. Here the CDR3 DNA reads TGTGCCTGGACTGCGGGACAGAAAAACGCTTTCTTT.

The table lists this clone with a few counts. V usage is TRBV28 and J usage is TRBJ1-4, with D maybe TRBD1 (6 bases). The V end lost 5 bases, the J end lost 5 bases, and 12 bases lay between the germline ends. CDR3 length equals 14 residues. The germline CDR1 and CDR2 sequences are MDHEN and SYDVKM. The CDR3 DNA follows: TGTGCCAGCAGTCTACAGGGAAGGAATGAAAAACTGTTTTTT. It translates to CASSLQGRNEKLFF.

This rearrangement joins TRBV28 to TRBJ2-1, with TRBD2 matching 7 bases. V shed 4 bases and J 6 bases; nucleotides not matched to a gene: 6. The CDR3 spans 14 residues. Germline V gene sequence: CDR1 MDHEN, CDR2 SYDVKM. CDR3 bases: TGTGCCAGCAGTTCCTCCCTAGCGGCCAATGAGCAGTTCTTC. This translates into CASSSSLAANEQFF.

The CDR3: CASRRTSGRNEQFF. The CDR3 DNA reads TGTGCCAGCCGTAGGACTAGCGGGAGAAATGAGCAGTTCTTC. The gene calls are TRBV6-5 and TRBJ2-1; 13 bases fit TRBD2. CDR3 size: 14 residues. Looked up from germline, CDR1 is MNHEY and CDR2 is SVGAGI. V lost 8 bases and J lost 7; bases outside the gene matches: 5.

The V and J genes are TRBV30 and TRBJ1-5; D unclear. Between the trimmed V and J ends, which lost 2 bases and 2 bases, there was a span of 7 bases. Germline loops: CDR1 GTSNPN, CDR2 SVGIG (reference sequence). This CDR3 has 13 residues. In nucleotides, the CDR3 is TGTGCCTGGAGTCTTGGAGGCAATCAGCCCCAGCATTTT. This gives the protein CAWSLGGNQPQHF.

The chain carries TRBV4-1 and TRBJ1-3, with D maybe TRBD1 (6 bases). Between the trimmed V and J ends, which lost 0 bases and 0 bases, there was a span of 9 bases. The CDR3 runs 16 residues. Germline V lookup: CDR1 MGHRA, CDR2 YSYEKL. The CDR3 coding sequence is TGCGCCAGCAGCCAAGAAGGGGGGTACTCTGGAAACACCATATATTTT. It specifies CASSQEGGYSGNTIYF.

The chain recombines TRBV5-1 with TRBJ2-2, with a tentative D call TRBD2 (6 bases). CDR1 is SGHRS and CDR2 is YFSETQ in the germline V gene. Trimming removed 7 bases from V and 1 base from J, with 11 bases in between. The CDR3 extends over 14 amino acids. This chain's CDR3 is CASEGTLNTGELFF. In DNA form, the CDR3 reads TGCGCCAGCGAGGGGACTTTGAACACCGGGGAGCTGTTTTTT.

The chain carries TRBV29-1 and TRBJ2-5; D not resolved. The germline gives CDR1 SQVTM, CDR2 ANQGSEA. The CDR3 extends over 13 amino acids. CDR3 sequence (DNA): TGCATAGGCCCCTCTCCCCCGTGGGAGACCCAGTACTTC. It translates to CIGPSPPWETQYF.

The gene calls are TRBV5-1 and TRBJ2-7; TRBD2 matches at 7 bases. CDR3 length: 14 amino acids. Germline trimming cut 0 bases from V and 5 bases from J; bases unmatched to any gene: 5. Germline V gene data show CDR1 as SGHRS and CDR2 as YFSETQ. The CDR3 loop is CASSLVSSGNEQYF. In DNA, the CDR3 is TGCGCCAGCAGCTTGGTTTCTAGCGGTAACGAGCAGTACTTC.

The rearrangement uses TRBV28 and TRBJ2-2; no definite D call. V was trimmed by 6 bases and J by 1 base, leaving 9 bases between them. Germline assignment: CDR1 MDHEN and CDR2 SYDVKM. The CDR3 covers 14 residues. The CDR3 sequence is CASSLVRNTGELFF. CDR3 DNA: TGTGCCAGCAGCCTGGTACGGAACACCGGGGAGCTGTTTTTT. Using reference TRBV28 and TRBJ2-2 for the parts outside the CDR3, the full variable domain is DVKVTQSSRYLVKRTGEKVFLECVQDMDHENMFWYRQDPGLGLRLIYFSYDVKMKEKGDIPEGYSVSREKKERFSLILESASTNQTSMYLCASSLVRNTGELFFGEGSRLTVL.

J is TRBJ1-4 and V is TRBV27, with a weak D call TRBD1 (6 bases). CDR1 and CDR2 (germline): MNHEY, SMNVEV (reference sequence). The V gene lost 5 bases and the J gene lost 4 bases, with 23 bases spanning the gap. This CDR3 is built from 18 residues. The CDR3 region has the DNA TGTGCCAGCAGTCCCTACAGGGCCCAAGAACTAATTAATGAAAAACTGTTTTTT. This gives the protein CASSPYRAQELINEKLFF.

The chain combines TRBV4-1 with TRBJ2-3, with 8 bases that match TRBD1. V lost 5 bases to trimming and J lost 2 bases; unmatched junction nucleotides: 9. CDR3 length equals 16 residues. Germline assignment: CDR1 MGHRA and CDR2 YSYEKL. The CDR3 DNA follows: TGCGCCAGCAGCTCATGGACAGGGTTTTTCACAGATACGCAGTATTTT. This sequence encodes CASSSWTGFFTDTQYF.

This chain links TRBV30 with TRBJ1-6, with 7 bases aligning to TRBD1. With 0 bases clipped from V and 14 bases from J, the junction kept 1 base outside the gene matches. CDR1 GTSNPN and CDR2 SVGIG come from the germline V gene (reference sequence). This CDR3 spans 11 amino acids. The CDR3 spells CAWSVQGSLHF. The CDR3, as DNA: TGTGCCTGGAGTGTACAGGGGTCCCTCCACTTT.

The CDR3 DNA reads TGCGCCAACACCAGGGGCCACTCCTACGAGCAGTACTTC. Its protein product is CANTRGHSYEQYF. This chain uses TRBV5-1 with TRBJ2-7; possible D gene TRBD1, 6 bases. In germline, CDR1 is SGHRS, CDR2 YFSETQ. The CDR3 is made up of 13 amino acids. Trimming pared 9 bases from V and 0 bases from J, leaving 13 bases between.

V is TRBV7-9 and J is TRBJ2-3; D is ambiguous. The CDR3 loop spans 14 amino acids. CDR1 and CDR2 from the germline V gene are SEHNR and FQNEAQ (reference sequence). V lost 4 bases, J lost 2 bases, and 10 bases lay in between. This CDR3 is CASSSSRVTDTQYF. CDR3 DNA: TGTGCCAGCAGCTCCAGTCGGGTCACAGATACGCAGTATTTT.

About this clone itself: Other DNA variants within this sample encode the same CDR3. The rearrangement uses TRBV3-1 (or the pseudogene TRBV3-2) and TRBJ1-3; D is ambiguous. V was clipped by 1 base and J by 4 bases, with 8 bases between them. The CDR3 extends over 14 amino acids. Germline V CDR1 and CDR2: LGHDT, YNNKEL (reference sequence). In DNA form, the CDR3 reads TGTGCCAGCAGCCAAGGAAGGGCGGGAAACACCATATATTTT. This codes for CASSQGRAGNTIYF.

This clone occurred a few times. This chain joins TRBV28 and TRBJ1-1; TRBD1 matches at 8 bases. The ends lost 11 bases at V and 4 bases at J; junction bases unmatched: 9. This CDR3 has 13 amino acids. The germline V gene encodes CDR1 MDHEN and CDR2 SYDVKM. The CDR3: CAVLPRGLTEAFF. CDR3 coding DNA: TGTGCCGTACTCCCCAGGGGGCTCACTGAAGCTTTCTTT.

The rearrangement joins TRBV3-1 (or the pseudogene TRBV3-2) to TRBJ1-2; D remains unclear. This CDR3 contains 14 residues. CDR1 is LGHDT and CDR2 is YNNKEL in the germline V gene (reference sequence). V lost 0 bases to trimming and J lost 7 bases, with 12 bases between them. CDR3 region: CASSQDLKGSGYTF. The DNA for the CDR3 is TGTGCCAGCAGCCAAGATCTGAAGGGTTCTGGCTACACCTTC.

DNA of the CDR3: TGTGCCAGCAGCCCGTGGGGACCCTCAGACTATGGCTACACCTTC. It translates to CASSPWGPSDYGYTF. The chain carries TRBV7-3 and TRBJ1-2; maybe TRBD1 (5 bases). The V gene lost 5 bases and the J gene lost 3 bases, with 16 bases spanning the gap. The germline gives CDR1 SGHTA, CDR2 FQGTGA. The CDR3 contains 15 residues.

V usage is TRBV21-1 and J usage is TRBJ1-5. TRBV21-1 is described as a pseudogene. This CDR3 is 21 amino acids long. The CDR3 loop is CASSKALTLFSPVYSNQPQHF. The CDR3, as DNA: TGTGCCAGCAGCAAAGCGCTGACCCTATTCTCCCCAGTCTATAGCAATCAGCCCCAGCATTTT.

The chain joins TRBV10-1 to TRBJ2-7; D unresolved. Germline lookup yields CDR1 WNHNN and CDR2 SYGVQD (reference sequence). V was pared by 4 bases and J by 6 bases, with 10 bases between. The CDR3 extends over 12 amino acids. The DNA for the CDR3 is TGCGCCAGCAGTGGAGCAGTCGGCGAGCAGTACTTC. It codes for CASSGAVGEQYF.

The chain recombines TRBV13 with TRBJ2-3; possible D gene TRBD2, 5 bases. The CDR3 loop spans 16 amino acids. Germline loops: CDR1 PRHDT, CDR2 FYEKMQ (reference sequence). V shed 5 bases and J shed 4 bases, with 19 bases lying between them. Written as DNA, the CDR3 is TGTGCCAGCAGCCGTAGGACTGGAGTTCTCTCAGATACGCAGTATTTT. Translating gives CASSRRTGVLSDTQYF.

The chain uses TRBV7-9 and TRBJ1-1; D possibly corresponds to TRBD1 (6 bases). Looked up from germline, CDR1 is SEHNR and CDR2 is FQNEAQ (reference sequence). The CDR3 spans 13 residues. Trimming removed 8 bases from V and 2 bases from J, with 12 bases in between. The DNA of the CDR3 is TGTGCCAGCGATAAGACAGGCAACACTGAAGCTTTCTTT. It encodes CASDKTGNTEAFF.

This clone was recorded once. The gene calls are TRBV30 and TRBJ2-6; the match to TRBD1 covers 7 bases. The germline CDR1 and CDR2 sequences are GTSNPN and SVGIG (reference sequence). This CDR3 is 16 amino acids long. The ends lost 4 bases at V and 0 bases at J; junction bases unmatched: 6. CDR3 DNA: TGTGCCTGGAACCGGGACAGACACTCTGGGGCCAACGTCCTGACTTTC. Protein sequence: CAWNRDRHSGANVLTF.

V usage is TRBV5-5 and J usage is TRBJ1-1, with 8 bases fitting TRBD1. J gave up 0 bases and V 6 bases, and 4 bases lay outside the gene matches. CDR1 is SGHKS, CDR2 YYEKEE, per germline (reference sequence). The CDR3 is 14 amino acids. For the CDR3, the DNA is TGTGCCAGCACCTCGACAGGGGTGAACACTGAAGCTTTCTTT. Protein: CASTSTGVNTEAFF.

The rearrangement uses TRBV30 and TRBJ1-5, with TRBD1 matching over 7 bases. Germline-derived CDR1 and CDR2 are GTSNPN and SVGIG (reference sequence). V was pared by 6 bases and J by 0 bases, with 11 bases of the junction left unmatched. The CDR3 length is 16 residues. CDR3 loop: CACRPGQPSSNQPQHF. In DNA form, the CDR3 reads TGTGCCTGTAGACCGGGACAGCCTTCTAGCAATCAGCCCCAGCATTTT.

This chain joins TRBV28 and TRBJ1-1; D is uncertain. V was shortened by 6 bases and J by 5 bases, with 7 bases between the two germline ends. In germline, CDR1 is MDHEN, CDR2 SYDVKM. This CDR3 has 11 residues. In DNA, the CDR3 is TGTGCCAGCAGAGGGAGGACTGAAGCTTTCTTT. It codes for CASRGRTEAFF.